A single sample gave rise to the 19 T cell receptor beta chains below, sequenced in a study of naive and memory T cell subsets. The library had UMIs added by 3' ligation of an oligonucleotide to TCR cDNA. The SP2 primer and nested alpha and beta constant region primers amplified ligated cDNA in four rounds. MiXCR was run by TCRdb on the 5' RACE reads, yielding one entry per CDR3 protein. The sample contains 58,000 or so distinct CDR3 sequences, 7.6% of which appear only once. The receptors shown here come from a female donor in good health.

This clonotype has ten or more counts. Germline is not matched at one junction end, which may reflect a read error. The V call is TRBV4-2, the J call TRBJ1-2, with D tentatively TRBD1 (6 bases). This CDR3 is 12 amino acids long. The germline gives CDR1 LGHNA, CDR2 YNFKEQ. The CDR3 is CASSQDLQDSSF. The CDR3 DNA reads TGTGCCAGCAGCCAAGATCTTCAGGACAGCTCATTC.

This clonotype was counted many times. The chain combines TRBV6-2 or TRBV6-3 with TRBJ1-1; possibly TRBD1 for D (5 bases). V lost 4 bases, J lost 1 base, and 19 bases lay in between. The CDR3 length is 17 residues. Germline V lookup: CDR1 MNHEY, CDR2 SVGEGT. The CDR3 nucleotides are TGTGCCAGCAGTTCGGGGGGTTACGGGAACGGGAACACTGAAGCTTTCTTT. The encoded protein is CASSSGGYGNGNTEAFF.

This clonotype was observed at least ten times. The rearrangement uses TRBV9 and TRBJ2-3; a weak D match, TRBD2 (6 bases). The V and J ends lost 0 bases and 2 bases respectively, with 13 bases between them. Germline CDR1 SGDLS, CDR2 YYNGEE. The CDR3 sequence is 16 residues long. The CDR3 DNA reads TGTGCCAGCAGCGTAGGGGGCGGGACCATCACAGATACGCAGTATTTT. This codes for CASSVGGGTITDTQYF.

V and J are TRBV11-1 and TRBJ1-1; the D gene is possibly TRBD1 (5 bases). Germline lookup yields CDR1 SGHAT and CDR2 FQDESV (reference sequence). The length of the CDR3 is 12 residues. V shed 7 bases and J shed 8 bases, with 14 bases lying between them. This CDR3 is CASIGAGAEAFF. CDR3 DNA sequence: TGTGCCAGCATCGGGGCAGGCGCGGAAGCTTTCTTT. The full variable domain, completed using reference TRBV11-1 and TRBJ1-1, is EAEVAQSPRYKITEKSQAVAFWCDPISGHATLYWYRQILGQGPELLVQFQDESVVDDSQLPKDRFSAERLKGVDSTLKIQPAELGDSAMYLCASIGAGAEAFFGQGTRLTVV.

This clonotype was detected many times. The V and J genes are TRBV7-2 and TRBJ2-3; 8 bases line up with TRBD1. This CDR3 is 16 amino acids long. Trimming cost V 5 bases and J 0 bases; bases outside gene matches: 7. CDR1 SGHTA and CDR2 FQGNSA come from the germline V gene. CDR3 sequence: CASSPRGRPSTDTQYF. The CDR3 coding sequence is TGTGCCAGCAGCCCCAGGGGGCGACCTAGCACAGATACGCAGTATTTT.

The CDR3 region has the DNA TGTGCCAGCAGTCTCCAGCGGGGGGGCGATGAGCAGTTCTTC. It is translated as CASSLQRGGDEQFF. The rearrangement joins TRBV3-1 to TRBJ2-1; TRBD2 matches 10 bases. Germline trimming cut 6 bases from V and 8 bases from J; bases unmatched to any gene: 7. Germline CDR1 is LGHDT and CDR2 is YNNKEL (reference sequence). The CDR3 covers 14 residues.

Many counts were recorded for this clonotype. The rearrangement joins TRBV12-3 or TRBV12-4 to TRBJ2-7; 7 bases agree with TRBD2. The ends lost 6 bases at V and 8 bases at J; junction bases unmatched: 10. CDR3 length: 13 amino acids. This CDR3 is CASSSGLPLKQYF. DNA for the CDR3: TGTGCCAGCAGCTCGGGACTACCCTTGAAGCAGTACTTC.

J is TRBJ2-1 and V is TRBV7-2; a weak D match, TRBD1 (6 bases). Germline V lookup: CDR1 SGHTA, CDR2 FQGNSA. The CDR3 is 14 residues long. V lost 5 bases, J lost 15 bases, and 23 bases lay in between. This CDR3 reads CASSPSRSARGPFF. CDR3 in DNA: TGTGCCAGCAGCCCTAGCAGGTCGGCCAGGGGCCCGTTCTTC.

This clonotype was recorded at least ten times. This chain connects TRBV20-1 to TRBJ2-3; 7 nucleotides match TRBD2. This CDR3 is 16 amino acids long. Germline V CDR1 and CDR2: DFQATT, SNEGSKA (reference sequence). V was clipped by 0 bases and J by 5 bases; unmatched bases: 11. The CDR3 nucleotides read TGCAGTGCTAGAGATTGGGGAGCGGGGTCTAAAGATACGCAGTATTTT. Amino acid sequence: CSARDWGAGSKDTQYF.

The chain carries TRBV6-5 and TRBJ2-3, with TRBD1 as a possible D gene (6 bases). Trimming took 7 bases from V and 5 from J, leaving 16 bases between them. Germline CDR1 and CDR2: MNHEY and SVGAGI. The CDR3 sequence is 14 residues long. CDR3 sequence: CASTYRAGRDTQYF. For the CDR3, the DNA is TGTGCCAGCACCTACAGGGCTGGAAGAGATACGCAGTATTTT.

This clonotype has more than one count but fewer than ten. This chain joins TRBV3-1 and TRBJ2-1; 14 bases align to TRBD2. The CDR3 extends over 17 amino acids. The junction had 4 bases not matched to a gene; V was cut back by 6 bases and J by 0 bases. Germline lookup yields CDR1 LGHDT and CDR2 YNNKEL (reference sequence). CDR3 residues: CASRRLAGGSSYNEQFF. CDR3 in DNA: TGTGCCAGCAGGAGACTAGCGGGGGGGAGCTCCTACAATGAGCAGTTCTTC.

This clonotype has a count of ten or more. The chain carries TRBV7-3 and TRBJ1-1, with no clear D. In germline, CDR1 is SGHTA, CDR2 FQGTGA. This CDR3 spans 13 amino acids. The V gene lost 2 bases and the J gene lost 0 bases, with 4 bases spanning the gap. The CDR3 here is CASSLSVNTEAFF. Written as DNA, the CDR3 is TGTGCCAGCAGCTTATCGGTGAACACTGAAGCTTTCTTT.

This clonotype was found many times. The J gene is TRBJ1-2, the V gene TRBV6-5; D is uncertain. The CDR3 runs to 13 residues. V was pared by 5 bases and J by 2 bases, with 9 bases between. Germline CDR1 MNHEY, CDR2 SVGAGI. The CDR3, as DNA: TGTGCCAGCAGTGATTCAAGAAACTATGGCTACACCTTC. This codes for CASSDSRNYGYTF.

This chain joins TRBV6-5 and TRBJ2-7; 10 bases are shared with TRBD2. Germline V lookup: CDR1 MNHEY, CDR2 SVGAGI. This CDR3 region has 15 residues. V lost 6 bases to trimming and J lost 2 bases; unmatched junction nucleotides: 7. This CDR3 is CASRNGLAGAYEQYF. CDR3 DNA: TGTGCCAGCAGAAACGGGCTAGCGGGGGCCTACGAGCAGTACTTC.

This clonotype was detected ten times or more. The CDR3 sequence is CSARDRGGGNPNTEAFF. The CDR3 coding sequence is TGCAGTGCTAGAGATCGAGGAGGGGGCAATCCGAACACTGAAGCTTTCTTT. The rearrangement uses TRBV20-1 and TRBJ1-1, with 7 bases identical to TRBD1. The CDR3 has 17 amino acids. Looked up from germline, CDR1 is DFQATT and CDR2 is SNEGSKA (reference sequence). The junction had 11 bases not matched to a gene; V was cut back by 0 bases and J by 1 base.

This clonotype was detected only a few times. The V and J genes are TRBV29-1 and TRBJ2-3; possible D gene TRBD1, 7 bases. V was trimmed by 4 bases and J by 11 bases, leaving 19 bases between them. The CDR3 extends over 13 amino acids. CDR1 and CDR2 (germline): SQVTM, ANQGSEA. This CDR3 is CSVATSAGQRQYF. As DNA, the CDR3 is TGCAGCGTTGCCACTTCGGCGGGACAGAGGCAGTATTTT.

This clonotype was seen repeatedly, ten times or more. The genes are TRBV7-2 and TRBJ1-1; D call uncertain. CDR3 length: 14 residues. Germline CDR1 and CDR2: SGHTA and FQGNSA. V gave up 6 bases and J gave up 5 bases, with 16 bases separating them. The CDR3 sequence is CASSPRRSGTEAFF. CDR3 nucleotide sequence: TGTGCCAGCAGTCCGCGACGATCGGGGACTGAAGCTTTCTTT.

This clonotype was counted at least ten times. V is TRBV6-6 and J is TRBJ2-1; maybe TRBD2 (7 bases). The CDR3 runs 13 residues. V lost 7 bases and J 5 bases, leaving 12 bases between the germline ends. Germline lookup yields CDR1 MNHNY and CDR2 SVGAGI (reference sequence). The CDR3 loop reads CASMGGPNNEQFF. CDR3 nucleotide sequence: TGTGCCAGCATGGGGGGGCCGAACAATGAGCAGTTCTTC.

The chain links TRBV10-3 to TRBJ1-1; D may be TRBD1 (6 bases). CDR3 length: 17 amino acids. V lost 5 bases and J 3 bases, leaving 22 bases between the germline ends. Germline V gene lookup returns CDR1 ENHRY and CDR2 SYGVKD. The DNA for the CDR3 is TGTGCCATCAGTCGGGCAGGCATCGGGGGGCGAGACACTGAAGCTTTCTTT. Translated, it gives CAISRAGIGGRDTEAFF.